A single sample gave rise to the 14 T cell receptor beta chains below, sequenced in a study of CD8 T cells in Susac syndrome (dated by TCRdb to the late 2010s). The library came from the immunoSEQ multiplex PCR assay. RNA was extracted using the RNeasy kit, and about 0.5 to 1 ug of the RNA was reverse transcribed with random hexamers. TCRdb itself trimmed the public reads at Q25 with fastp, ran MiXCR and retained productive beta chains. Each record represents a unique CDR3 protein, reported with the most common genes and DNA among its rows. This sample comprises 150,000 to 160,000 distinct CDR3 sequences, 85% to 95% of them detected only once. The top ten clones comprise about 0.17% of the sample. Sequencing was performed on CD4+ T cells from PBMCs. These receptors were obtained from a human donor with Susac syndrome.

This chain joins TRBV6-5 and TRBJ1-1, with 9 bases lining up with TRBD1. The V gene's germline CDR1 is MNHEY and CDR2 SVGAGI. V lost 5 bases, J lost 4 bases, and 8 bases stayed unmatched. The CDR3 contains 15 residues. The CDR3 sequence is CASSTGQGRVTEAFF. The CDR3 DNA is TGTGCCAGCAGTACAGGACAGGGGAGGGTCACTGAAGCTTTCTTT.

The chain recombines TRBV29-1 with TRBJ2-5; possible D gene TRBD1, 5 bases. This CDR3 is 14 amino acids long. CDR1 and CDR2 (germline): SQVTM, ANQGSEA. Trimming shortened V by 7 bases and J by 5 bases, and 20 bases separated the two germline ends. The CDR3 here is CSARKGRVEETQYF. In nucleotides, the CDR3 is TGCAGCGCCCGAAAGGGCAGGGTTGAGGAGACCCAGTACTTC. The whole variable domain, remainder taken from reference TRBV29-1 and TRBJ2-5, is SAVISQKPSRDICQRGTSLTIQCQVDSQVTMMFWYRQQPGQSLTLIATANQGSEATYESGFVIDKFPISRPNLTFSTLTVSNMSPEDSSIYLCSARKGRVEETQYFGPGTRLLVL.

CDR3 nucleotide sequence: TGCAGCGTTACGACAGGTCGTAACACTGAAGCTTTCTTT. Amino acid sequence: CSVTTGRNTEAFF. The J gene is TRBJ1-1, the V gene TRBV29-1, with D tentatively TRBD1 (6 bases). V was shortened by 5 bases and J by 2 bases, with 12 bases between the two germline ends. CDR3 size: 13 residues. Germline CDR1 reads SQVTM; CDR2 reads ANQGSEA.

In its sample, this clonotype was seen a few times. The chain recombines TRBV11-2 with TRBJ1-1; D gene uncertain. V was trimmed by 1 base and J by 0 bases, leaving 3 bases between them. CDR3 length: 13 residues. Germline V gene data show CDR1 as SGHAT and CDR2 as FQNNGV. The CDR3 loop reads CASSLALNTEAFF. The CDR3 region has the DNA TGTGCCAGCAGCTTAGCCCTGAACACTGAAGCTTTCTTT.

CDR3 sequence reads: CASFRSTSTDTQYF. CDR3 nucleotides: TGTGCCAGCTTCAGGAGCACTAGCACAGATACGCAGTATTTT. The rearrangement joins TRBV12-3 or TRBV12-4 to TRBJ2-3, with D unclear. There are 14 residues in the CDR3. Between the trimmed V and J ends, which lost 8 bases and 0 bases, there was a span of 12 bases.

This sequence joins TRBV7-3 and TRBJ2-3; the D call may be TRBD1 or TRBD2 (6 bases each). Trimming took off 5 bases at V and 12 bases at J, with 18 bases between the two ends. Germline CDR1 SGHTA, CDR2 FQGTGA. This CDR3 comprises 13 residues. The CDR3 nucleotides read TGTGCCAGCAGCCCCCCGGACACGGGGGCACAGTATTTT. This sequence encodes CASSPPDTGAQYF.

This chain uses TRBV29-1 with TRBJ1-2; 7 nucleotides align to TRBD1. This CDR3 is 14 amino acids long. Germline trimming cut 4 bases from V and 9 bases from J; bases unmatched to any gene: 14. The germline V gene encodes CDR1 SQVTM and CDR2 ANQGSEA. The CDR3 region is CSVVVSGGALSYTF. For the CDR3, the DNA is TGCAGCGTTGTAGTGTCAGGGGGAGCGTTGAGCTACACCTTC.

This clonotype was seen only a few times. The rearrangement links TRBV12-3 or TRBV12-4 to TRBJ1-1; D unresolved. The V end was cut by 2 bases, the J end by 1 base, with 2 bases between. The CDR3 is 12 amino acids. The CDR3 DNA follows: TGTGCCAGCAGTTTAAAGAACACTGAAGCTTTCTTT. Translation: CASSLKNTEAFF.

J is TRBJ2-7 and V is TRBV18, with D hard to call. Germline V CDR1 and CDR2: KGHSH, LQKENI. Trimming removed 3 bases at V and 5 bases at J, with 8 bases between. CDR3 length: 12 amino acids. The CDR3: CASSPKGNEQYF. CDR3 DNA sequence: TGTGCCAGCTCACCTAAAGGGAACGAGCAGTACTTC. Complete variable domain (other parts from reference TRBV18 and TRBJ2-7): NAGVMQNPRHLVRRRGQEARLRCSPMKGHSHVYWYRQLPEEGLKFMVYLQKENIIDESGMPKERFSAEFPKEGPSILRIQQVVRGDSAAYFCASSPKGNEQYFGPGTRLTVT.

The chain uses TRBV7-9 and TRBJ2-2; 9 nucleotides agree with TRBD1. Germline loops: CDR1 SEHNR, CDR2 FQNEAQ (reference sequence). CDR3 length: 15 residues. Germline trimming cut 0 bases from V and 4 bases from J; bases unmatched to any gene: 0. The CDR3 DNA sequence: TGTGCCAGCAGCTTAGCACAGGGGGCCACCGGGGAGCTGTTTTTT. Translating gives CASSLAQGATGELFF.

The chain combines TRBV6-6 with TRBJ1-2; 7 bases are shared with TRBD1. This CDR3 spans 14 amino acids. The ends lost 4 bases at V and 3 bases at J; junction bases unmatched: 5. Germline-derived CDR1 and CDR2 are MNHNY and SVGAGI (reference sequence). The CDR3 spells CASSSKGADYGYTF. DNA for the CDR3: TGTGCCAGCAGTTCGAAGGGGGCCGACTATGGCTACACCTTC.

In its sample, this clonotype was seen once. This chain uses TRBV6-5 with TRBJ1-2, with D hard to call. Germline V gene sequence: CDR1 MNHEY, CDR2 SVGAGI. V was clipped by 7 bases and J by 7 bases, with 4 bases between them. The CDR3 sequence is 9 residues long. For the CDR3, the DNA is TGTGCCAGCACCGGTGGCTACACCTTC. Protein sequence: CASTGGYTF.

The chain is built from TRBV29-1 and TRBJ2-3; weak D call: TRBD2 (5 bases). Trimming took 8 bases from V and 3 from J, leaving 21 bases between them. Germline loops: CDR1 SQVTM, CDR2 ANQGSEA. This CDR3 contains 15 residues. The CDR3 here is CSFPGLGMGTDTQYF. For the CDR3, the DNA is TGCAGCTTTCCAGGACTTGGGATGGGGACAGATACGCAGTATTTT.

The chain couples TRBV12-3 or TRBV12-4 to TRBJ1-3; D gene unclear. V was clipped by 4 bases and J by 0 bases, with 13 bases between them. The length of the CDR3 is 16 residues. CDR3 DNA sequence: TGTGCCAGCAGTTCTTGGGCGGAAAGCTCTGGAAACACCATATATTTT. This sequence encodes CASSSWAESSGNTIYF.